The entry below describes one T cell receptor beta chain. These data come from a study of T cells in Graves' hyperthyroidism and ophthalmopathy. J gave up 0 bases and V 5 bases, and 8 bases lay outside the gene matches. The CDR3 is made up of 16 amino acids. Germline V gene sequence: CDR1 SGDLS, CDR2 YYNGEE. Authors of the study amplified TCR beta CDR3 regions from RNA transcripts. The HTBI primer set drove a first-round RT-PCR of the TCR CDR3. TCRdb passed the multiplex PCR reads through MiXCR, listing each CDR3 protein once. The table shows approximately 710,000 distinct CDR3 sequences, with around 15% occurring only once. Reasons for excluding patients were uncontrolled infection, other autoimmune disease, pregnancy or lactation.

This TCR came from a man aged 50 or older with Graves' hyperthyroidism. The chain employs TRBV9 and TRBJ2-1; 7 nucleotides match TRBD1. Sequencing used blood. The CDR3 spells CASSLTGQASYNEQFF. For the CDR3, the DNA is TGTGCCAGCAGTCTTACCGGACAGGCCTCCTACAATGAGCAGTTCTTC. The full variable domain, its missing parts supplied by reference TRBV9 and TRBJ2-1, is DSGVTQTPKHLITATGQRVTLRCSPRSGDLSVYWYQQSLDQGLQFLIQYYNGEERAKGNILERFSAQQFPDLHSELNLSSLELGDSALYFCASSLTGQASYNEQFFGPGTRLTVL.